Listed here are 15 T cell receptor beta chains from one sample, sequenced in a study of blood T cells in healthy people across ages. A second about 7 to 11 cycle PCR used barcoded and J-beta primers. TCRdb ran MiXCR on the 5' RACE reads and lists one entry per CDR3 protein. The sample comprises fewer than 800,000 distinct CDR3 sequences, approximately 25% of which are singletons, and more than 7.5% rests with the top ten. Another study also made use of these data, one on T cells of mothers and their children.

The sample comprised blood. All receptors derive from a boy aged 5-17 years in good health.

This rearrangement joins TRBV5-1 to TRBJ2-3; 9 nucleotides align to TRBD1. Germline V gives CDR1 SGHRS, CDR2 YFSETQ. J gave up 12 bases and V 0 bases, and 5 bases lay outside the gene matches. This CDR3 comprises 13 residues. The CDR3 protein is CASSLEGTGRQYF. The DNA for the CDR3 is TGCGCCAGCAGCTTGGAGGGGACAGGGCGTCAGTATTTT.

The table lists this clonotype with a few counts. The gene calls are TRBV12-5 and TRBJ2-5, with TRBD2 matching over 10 bases. The junction had 5 bases not matched to a gene; V was cut back by 1 base and J by 12 bases. Looked up from germline, CDR1 is LGHNT and CDR2 is FRNRAP. CDR3 length equals 13 residues. CDR3 residues: CASGLEVSGGEYF. The CDR3 region has the DNA TGTGCTAGTGGTTTGGAAGTGAGCGGGGGGGAGTACTTC.

This clonotype was seen only a few times. The genes are TRBV29-1 and TRBJ2-7, with TRBD1 as a possible D gene (5 bases). V was shortened by 3 bases and J by 3 bases, with 6 bases between the two germline ends. Germline values: CDR1 SQVTM, CDR2 ANQGSEA. This CDR3 comprises 11 residues. CDR3 sequence: CSVEDNYEQYF. The CDR3 DNA reads as TGCAGCGTTGAGGACAACTACGAGCAGTACTTC.

This clonotype was seen a few times. Without the conserved terminal phenylalanine or tryptophan, this CDR3 likely stems from a read error. The DNA is omitted, as the CDR3 cannot be located on it reliably, and the CDR3 follows TCRdb's listing. The chain uses TRBV5-1 and TRBJ1-1. CDR1 is SGHRS and CDR2 is YFSETQ in the germline V gene. The CDR3 spans 14 residues, counting both ends. CDR3 sequence reads: CASSVGRENTEAFL.

On this clonotype itself: A read error may produce the germline difference seen at one junction end. The rearrangement uses TRBV5-1 and TRBJ1-3; D remains unclear. This CDR3 has 14 residues. Germline V gene data show CDR1 as SGHRS and CDR2 as YFSETQ. The CDR3 DNA reads TGCGCCAGCAGCTTGGAAGGAGCTGGAAACACCATACATTTT. Protein sequence: CASSLEGAGNTIHF.

This clonotype was seen a handful of times. This rearrangement joins TRBV10-3 to TRBJ2-7; 15 bases align to TRBD2. The ends lost 7 bases at V and 6 bases at J; junction bases unmatched: 10. Germline CDR1 reads ENHRY; CDR2 reads SYGVKD. CDR3 length: 16 residues. CDR3 sequence: CAITAGLAGGPLEQYF. CDR3 nucleotides: TGTGCCATCACTGCCGGACTAGCGGGAGGGCCACTCGAGCAGTACTTC.

The chain combines TRBV29-1 with TRBJ1-1; no firm D call. V lost 5 bases and J 1 base, leaving 8 bases between the germline ends. The CDR3 is 12 amino acids. Germline assignment: CDR1 SQVTM and CDR2 ANQGSEA. For the CDR3, the DNA is TGCAGCGTTCTAGGCTGGAACACTGAAGCTTTCTTT. This encodes CSVLGWNTEAFF.

The table lists this clonotype with many counts. The chain combines TRBV4-1 with TRBJ1-5; D not resolved. CDR1 MGHRA and CDR2 YSYEKL come from the germline V gene. V lost 0 bases, J lost 4 bases, and 10 bases lay in between. The CDR3 runs to 15 residues. The CDR3 DNA sequence: TGCGCCAGCAGCCAAGATCGGCAGAAGAATCAGCCCCAGCATTTT. It specifies CASSQDRQKNQPQHF.

This chain links TRBV11-2 with TRBJ2-3, with TRBD1 as a possible D gene (5 bases). V was trimmed by 5 bases and J by 0 bases, leaving 18 bases between them. Germline V CDR1 and CDR2: SGHAT, FQNNGV. The CDR3 has 17 amino acids. CDR3 in DNA: TGTGCCAGCAGCCCCTTGACAGCCTCGCCTAGCACAGATACGCAGTATTTT. Its protein product is CASSPLTASPSTDTQYF.

Only a few counts were recorded for this clonotype. The V gene is TRBV14, the J gene TRBJ2-3; 7 bases match TRBD2. J gave up 1 base and V 3 bases, and 1 base lay outside the gene matches. The germline CDR1 and CDR2 sequences are SGHDN and FVKESK. This CDR3 has 14 amino acids. The CDR3 reads CASSHAGGTDTQYF. The CDR3 coding sequence is TGTGCCAGCAGCCACGCGGGGGGCACAGATACGCAGTATTTT.

This clonotype was found a few times. This chain joins TRBV11-1 and TRBJ2-5, with a tentative D call TRBD2 (6 bases). V was trimmed by 1 base and J by 5 bases, leaving 20 bases between them. The CDR3 runs to 17 residues. Germline CDR1 reads SGHAT; CDR2 reads FQDESV (reference sequence). Here the CDR3 reads CASSLDDPGLQGETQYF. CDR3 DNA: TGTGCCAGCAGCTTAGACGACCCGGGACTCCAGGGCGAGACCCAGTACTTC.

V and J are TRBV6-6 and TRBJ2-7; 10 bases are a match to TRBD2. The trim removed 2 bases at V and 2 bases at J, leaving 0 bases unmatched. The CDR3 loop spans 14 amino acids. CDR1 and CDR2 (germline): MNHNY, SVGAGI (reference sequence). The CDR3 DNA is TGTGCCAGCAGTTACGGACTAGCGGCCTACGAGCAGTACTTC. Translated, it gives CASSYGLAAYEQYF.

This clonotype came up a few times. The rearrangement joins TRBV3-1 to TRBJ2-5, with D possibly being TRBD1 (6 bases). Germline V CDR1 and CDR2: LGHDT, YNNKEL (reference sequence). The CDR3 runs to 16 residues. V was cut by 0 bases and J by 5 bases, with 16 bases left in between. CDR3: CASSQDYGGATETQYF. Here the CDR3 DNA reads TGTGCCAGCAGCCAAGATTATGGGGGCGCAACGGAGACCCAGTACTTC.

Concerning this clonotype: Since a much larger clone is just one base distant, this may be a read error. V is TRBV5-6 and J is TRBJ2-2; 7 bases match TRBD1. Looked up from germline, CDR1 is SGHDT and CDR2 is YYEEEE. Germline trimming cut 0 bases from V and 4 bases from J; bases unmatched to any gene: 0. This CDR3 is 14 amino acids long. CDR3 residues: CASSLDRGTGELFF. For the CDR3, the DNA is TGTGCCAGCAGCTTGGACAGGGGCACCGGGGAGCTGTTTTTT.

This clonotype was counted only a few times. This chain links TRBV9 with TRBJ2-5; TRBD2 aligns across 9 bases. The assigned J gene may be wrong: the sequence end matches TRBJ2-1 better. The CDR3 spans 17 residues. From germline, CDR1 is SGDLS and CDR2 YYNGEE. CDR3 in amino acids: CASSVEDSGGLYNEQFF. In nucleotides, the CDR3 is TGTGCCAGCAGCGTAGAAGATAGCGGGGGCCTTTACAATGAGCAGTTCTTC.